Given below is one TCR beta chain in context. The table lists this clonotype with a few counts. Its binding antigen is unknown. No clone much larger than this one lies a single base away; base qualities are absent. This specimen belongs to a study of T-cell reconstitution after alpha-beta-depleted transplantation in children (dated by TCRdb to about 2016). Study-wide context: T-cell immune reconstitution after TCRalphabeta/CD19-depleted allogeneic hematopoietic cell transplantation in children was quantitatively tracked in the study by means of TCR repertoire profiling.

The CDR3 measures 16 amino acids from cysteine to phenylalanine. CDR3 DNA only is kept here, 48 bases in frame from base 1. V ends up 5 bases short and J 2 bases short, with an unmatched junction base count of 3. Receptors were amplified or captured by PCR. The instrument given in TCRdb is Illumina HiSeq 2500. Molecular barcoding was employed in the preparation of TCR libraries, with unique molecular identifiers being used to normalize TCRbeta repertoire quantification. TCRdb ran its own pipeline on the public reads, namely fastp trimming at Q25 and MiXCR clone calling, and kept in-frame beta chains. Records with the same CDR3 protein are collapsed into one entry carrying the most frequent genes and DNA. This sample is represented by almost 500,000 distinct CDR3 sequences; approximately 13% of them were singletons. Around 6% of the sample lies in the top ten.

This sequence originates from a human donor who donated a stem cell graft to a child with combined immunodeficiency. The chain links TRBV12-3 or TRBV12-4 with TRBJ2-6; the junction holds 10 bases that match TRBD2. The sample consisted of PBMCs from the stem cell graft donor, taken from the stem cell graft. The CDR3 here reads CASSTSGRAGANVLTF. Read as DNA, the sequence is TGTGCCAGCAGTACGAGCGGGAGGGCTGGGGCCAACGTCCTGACTTTC.